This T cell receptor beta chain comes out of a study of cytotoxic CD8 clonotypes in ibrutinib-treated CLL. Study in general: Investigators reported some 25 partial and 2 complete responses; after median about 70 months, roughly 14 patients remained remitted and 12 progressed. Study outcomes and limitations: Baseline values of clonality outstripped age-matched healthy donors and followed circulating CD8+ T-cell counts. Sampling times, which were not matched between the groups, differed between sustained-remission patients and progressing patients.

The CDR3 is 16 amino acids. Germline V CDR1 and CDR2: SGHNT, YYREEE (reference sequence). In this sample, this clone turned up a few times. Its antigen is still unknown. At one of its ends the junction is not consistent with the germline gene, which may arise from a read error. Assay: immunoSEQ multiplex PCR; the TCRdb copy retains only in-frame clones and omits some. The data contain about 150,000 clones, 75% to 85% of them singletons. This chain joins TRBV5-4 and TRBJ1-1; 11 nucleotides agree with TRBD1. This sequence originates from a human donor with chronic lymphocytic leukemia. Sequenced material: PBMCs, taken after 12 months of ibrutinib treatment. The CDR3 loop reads CASSLGTGGGVTEAFF. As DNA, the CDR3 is TGTGCCAGCAGTTTGGGGACAGGGGGAGGGGTCACTGAAGCTTTCTTT.